These T cell receptor beta chains were read from a single sample in a study of early T cells in non-severe SARS-CoV-2 infection. TCRdb fed the 5' RACE reads into MiXCR, producing one record per CDR3 protein. The sample yields approximately 74,000 distinct CDR3 sequences, roughly 13% seen once. Sequenced: whole blood. The source is an adult who was a healthcare worker with PCR-confirmed SARS-CoV-2 infection or an uninfected control (not recorded which). The CDR3 runs from the conserved cysteine through the conserved F or W. The order of the fields is J gene, V gene, D gene, clone size, CDR3 DNA, CDR3 protein. D genes are given only for firm matches. Expanded clones get a size class; other rows say once, few or many, or leave the size out.

J gene: TRBJ2-4; V gene: TRBV4-1; D gene: NA; clone size: NA; CDR3 DNA: TGCGCCAGCAGCCAAGTAGGGGCCGCGGCCAAAAACATTCAGTACTTC; CDR3 protein: CASSQVGAAAKNIQYF
J gene: TRBJ2-1; V gene: TRBV5-6; D gene: TRBD1; clone size: NA; CDR3 DNA: TGTGCCAGCAGCTTGTTAACAGGGGGTTACAATGAGCAGTTCTTC; CDR3 protein: CASSLLTGGYNEQFF
J gene: TRBJ2-3; V gene: TRBV18; D gene: NA; clone size: NA; CDR3 DNA: TGTGCCAGCTCGCCACTGGACATCACAGATACGCAGTATTTT; CDR3 protein: CASSPLDITDTQYF
J gene: TRBJ1-2; V gene: TRBV6-5; D gene: NA; clone size: NA; CDR3 DNA: TGTGCCAGCAGTCCACAAGGAGGGACATTTGGCTACACCTTC; CDR3 protein: CASSPQGGTFGYTF
J gene: TRBJ1-1; V gene: TRBV7-2; D gene: NA; clone size: few; CDR3 DNA: TGTGCCAGCAGCCGCACCCCCGCGACAGAGGAAGCTTTCTTT; CDR3 protein: CASSRTPATEEAFF
J gene: TRBJ1-6; V gene: TRBV11-2; D gene: NA; clone size: NA; CDR3 DNA: TGTGCCAGCAACCTAGTCCGGGATTCACCCCTCCACTTT; CDR3 protein: CASNLVRDSPLHF
J gene: TRBJ1-1; V gene: TRBV7-3; D gene: NA; clone size: few; CDR3 DNA: TGTGCCAGCAGTAATCAACCGAACACTGAAGCTTTCTTT; CDR3 protein: CASSNQPNTEAFF
J gene: TRBJ2-7; V gene: TRBV20-1; D gene: TRBD2; clone size: NA; CDR3 DNA: TGCAGTGCTAGAGTCCTAGCGGGGGGCAACTCCTACGAGCAGTACTTC; CDR3 protein: CSARVLAGGNSYEQYF
J gene: TRBJ2-7; V gene: TRBV28; D gene: TRBD1; clone size: few; CDR3 DNA: TGTGCCAGCAGGGGGACAGGGACCTCCTACGAGCAGTACTTC; CDR3 protein: CASRGTGTSYEQYF
J gene: TRBJ1-1; V gene: TRBV29-1; D gene: NA; clone size: few; CDR3 DNA: TGCAGCGCTGACGGTCATGAAGCTTTCTTT; CDR3 protein: CSADGHEAFF
J gene: TRBJ1-2; V gene: TRBV4-1; D gene: NA; clone size: once; CDR3 DNA: TGCACCAGCAGCCAGCTATGGCGGGGGGCGGTTGGCTACACCTTC; CDR3 protein: CTSSQLWRGAVGYTF
J gene: TRBJ2-3; V gene: TRBV7-3; D gene: NA; clone size: NA; CDR3 DNA: TGTGCCAGCAGCCCAATGGGGGCCACGGATACGCAGTATTTT; CDR3 protein: CASSPMGATDTQYF
J gene: TRBJ2-3; V gene: TRBV6-5; D gene: NA; clone size: many; CDR3 DNA: TGTGCCAGCAGCCGAGGCGGTGATACGCAGTATTTT; CDR3 protein: CASSRGGDTQYF
J gene: TRBJ1-6; V gene: TRBV6-4; D gene: TRBD1; clone size: many; CDR3 DNA: TGTGCCAGCAGTGACAGGCCAGGGGGGTCACCCCTCCACTTT; CDR3 protein: CASSDRPGGSPLHF
J gene: TRBJ2-3; V gene: TRBV29-1; D gene: NA; clone size: few; CDR3 DNA: TGCAGCGTTGTCGTTCCTTACAGGTCAGATACGCAGTATTTT; CDR3 protein: CSVVVPYRSDTQYF
J gene: TRBJ1-1; V gene: TRBV28; D gene: TRBD1; clone size: many; CDR3 DNA: TGTGCCAGCAGTCTGCTACAGGGGGCCGGGACTGAAGCTTTCTTT; CDR3 protein: CASSLLQGAGTEAFF
J gene: TRBJ1-6; V gene: TRBV27; D gene: NA; clone size: NA; CDR3 DNA: TGTGCCAGCAGTTTATATGGCCTGATCGACAGGCTGAATTCACCCCTCCACTTT; CDR3 protein: CASSLYGLIDRLNSPLHF
J gene: TRBJ1-5; V gene: TRBV20-1; D gene: NA; clone size: NA; CDR3 DNA: TGCAGTGCCACGGAGGCAGGCAGACGCAATCAGCCCCAGCATTTT; CDR3 protein: CSATEAGRRNQPQHF
J gene: TRBJ2-5; V gene: TRBV12-3/TRBV12-4; D gene: TRBD2; clone size: few; CDR3 DNA: TGTGCCAGCAGTCCCCCTAGCGGCGAGACCCAGTACTTC; CDR3 protein: CASSPPSGETQYF
J gene: TRBJ1-6; V gene: TRBV28; D gene: TRBD1; clone size: few; CDR3 DNA: TGTGCCAGCAGCCTGGGGACAGGGGTGGGATCACCCCTCCACTTT; CDR3 protein: CASSLGTGVGSPLHF
J gene: TRBJ1-5; V gene: TRBV6-2/TRBV6-3; D gene: NA; clone size: NA; CDR3 DNA: TGTGCCAGCCATAAGGAGGGGAGATTCAAGCCCCAGCATTTT; CDR3 protein: CASHKEGRFKPQHF
J gene: TRBJ2-3; V gene: TRBV3-1; D gene: TRBD2; clone size: NA; CDR3 DNA: TGTGCCAGCAGCCAAGAAATCCCGGCTAGCGGGGGGGCCGTCGGGGTGGCGCCTACAGATACGCAGTATTTT; CDR3 protein: CASSQEIPASGGAVGVAPTDTQYF
J gene: TRBJ1-2; V gene: TRBV6-5; D gene: NA; clone size: NA; CDR3 DNA: TGTGCCAGCAGTCCCCGTTCTGAGGGCCCCTATGGCTACACCTTC; CDR3 protein: CASSPRSEGPYGYTF
J gene: TRBJ1-1; V gene: TRBV7-2; D gene: NA; clone size: few; CDR3 DNA: TGTGCCAGCAGCTTGACGGGGTCCGGGACACGCAACACTGAAGCTTTCTTT; CDR3 protein: CASSLTGSGTRNTEAFF
J gene: TRBJ2-7; V gene: TRBV7-8; D gene: NA; clone size: few; CDR3 DNA: TGTGCCAGCAGCCCGGCTCGGACAGCTTATGGACACGAGCAGTACTTC; CDR3 protein: CASSPARTAYGHEQYF
J gene: TRBJ1-1; V gene: TRBV5-1; D gene: TRBD1; clone size: few; CDR3 DNA: TGCGCCAGCAGCCTCACAGGACAGGGGGAAGCTTTCTTT; CDR3 protein: CASSLTGQGEAFF
J gene: TRBJ2-2; V gene: TRBV3-1; D gene: NA; clone size: few; CDR3 DNA: TGTGCCAGCAGCCAAGCTGTTGCGGTGGGCACCGGGGAGCTGTTTTTT; CDR3 protein: CASSQAVAVGTGELFF
J gene: TRBJ1-2; V gene: TRBV29-1; D gene: NA; clone size: few; CDR3 DNA: TGCAGCGTTGGAGAACAGGGCACCAACTATGGCTACACCTTC; CDR3 protein: CSVGEQGTNYGYTF
J gene: TRBJ1-1; V gene: TRBV29-1; D gene: TRBD1; clone size: NA; CDR3 DNA: TGCAGCGTTGCTCAGGGGGTACCGAACACTGAAGCTTTCTTT; CDR3 protein: CSVAQGVPNTEAFF
J gene: TRBJ2-5; V gene: TRBV10-3; D gene: TRBD1; clone size: NA; CDR3 DNA: TGTGCCATCGGGGGACAGTACCAAGAGACCCAGTACTTC; CDR3 protein: CAIGGQYQETQYF
J gene: TRBJ1-1; V gene: TRBV6-5; D gene: NA; clone size: few; CDR3 DNA: TGTGCCAGCAGCCCCGACAGTCCTTACACTGAAGCTTTCTTT; CDR3 protein: CASSPDSPYTEAFF
J gene: TRBJ1-6; V gene: TRBV7-2; D gene: TRBD1; clone size: few; CDR3 DNA: TGTGCCAGCAGCCCCGCAGGGACAGTAAATTCACCCCTCCACTTT; CDR3 protein: CASSPAGTVNSPLHF
J gene: TRBJ2-1; V gene: TRBV4-1; D gene: NA; clone size: few; CDR3 DNA: TGCGCCAGCAGCCCCCGGACGGAACTCTACAATGAGCAGTTCTTC; CDR3 protein: CASSPRTELYNEQFF
J gene: TRBJ2-5; V gene: TRBV11-2; D gene: TRBD2; clone size: many; CDR3 DNA: TGTGCCAGCAGCTCTGGGGGACTAGCGGGGTTAGAGACCCAGTACTTC; CDR3 protein: CASSSGGLAGLETQYF
J gene: TRBJ2-3; V gene: TRBV13; D gene: TRBD2; clone size: NA; CDR3 DNA: TGTGCCAGCAGCTTGGGGACTAGGGCCGATACGCAGTATTTT; CDR3 protein: CASSLGTRADTQYF
J gene: TRBJ1-1; V gene: TRBV2; D gene: NA; clone size: few; CDR3 DNA: TGTGCCAGCAGACCAACAGGGTTCACTGAAGCTTTCTTT; CDR3 protein: CASRPTGFTEAFF
J gene: TRBJ1-5; V gene: TRBV2; D gene: NA; clone size: many; CDR3 DNA: TGTGCCAGCAGTGAAGCGGTTTTGGGGGGAGATCAGCCCCAGCATTTT; CDR3 protein: CASSEAVLGGDQPQHF
J gene: TRBJ1-5; V gene: TRBV6-2/TRBV6-3; D gene: NA; clone size: few; CDR3 DNA: TGTGCCAGCAGTTACGCGGGGTCTTGGTACGATCTCAATCAGCCCCAGCATTTT; CDR3 protein: CASSYAGSWYDLNQPQHF
J gene: TRBJ2-1; V gene: TRBV4-3; D gene: NA; clone size: many; CDR3 DNA: TGCGCCAGCAGCCAAGCAGCAGGGACCTACAATGAGCAGTTCTTC; CDR3 protein: CASSQAAGTYNEQFF
J gene: TRBJ2-3; V gene: TRBV20-1; D gene: TRBD2; clone size: few; CDR3 DNA: TGCAGTGCTAAAAGACTAGCCTCCTCCTCAGATACGCAGTATTTT; CDR3 protein: CSAKRLASSSDTQYF
J gene: TRBJ2-2; V gene: TRBV7-2; D gene: NA; clone size: NA; CDR3 DNA: TGTGCCAGCAGCTTATGGGGGACGGGGAACACCGGGGAGCTGTTTTTT; CDR3 protein: CASSLWGTGNTGELFF
J gene: TRBJ1-1; V gene: TRBV7-2; D gene: NA; clone size: few; CDR3 DNA: TGTGCCAGCAGCTTATCAGAGATGAACACTGAAGCTTTCTTT; CDR3 protein: CASSLSEMNTEAFF
J gene: TRBJ1-5; V gene: TRBV12-3/TRBV12-4; D gene: TRBD1; clone size: many; CDR3 DNA: TGTGCCAGCAGTTCGGACAGGTGGATTGAGCCCCAGCATTTT; CDR3 protein: CASSSDRWIEPQHF
J gene: TRBJ2-1; V gene: TRBV20-1; D gene: TRBD2; clone size: few; CDR3 DNA: TGCAGTGCTAGCGGGGGGGCCTGGGTTGAGCAGTTCTTC; CDR3 protein: CSASGGAWVEQFF
J gene: TRBJ2-6; V gene: TRBV29-1; D gene: NA; clone size: NA; CDR3 DNA: TGCAGCGTTACACAGGGCCACGCTGGGGCCAACGTCCTGACTTTC; CDR3 protein: CSVTQGHAGANVLTF
J gene: TRBJ1-1; V gene: TRBV6-5; D gene: TRBD1; clone size: NA; CDR3 DNA: TGTGCCAGCAGCCCGACAGGGGTCCCTAACACTGAAGCTTTCTTT; CDR3 protein: CASSPTGVPNTEAFF
J gene: TRBJ2-1; V gene: TRBV29-1; D gene: NA; clone size: many; CDR3 DNA: TGCAGCGTTGACCCTCCCAGGGGCAGCTACAATGAGCAGTTCTTC; CDR3 protein: CSVDPPRGSYNEQFF
J gene: TRBJ2-4; V gene: TRBV7-9; D gene: NA; clone size: few; CDR3 DNA: TGTGCCAGCAGCTTAGGAGTGGGGATAGCCAAAAACATTCAGTACTTC; CDR3 protein: CASSLGVGIAKNIQYF
J gene: TRBJ2-3; V gene: TRBV5-6; D gene: NA; clone size: few; CDR3 DNA: TGTGCCAGCAGCTTCTGGGGGCGAGAAGATACGCAGTATTTT; CDR3 protein: CASSFWGREDTQYF
J gene: TRBJ1-1; V gene: TRBV12-3/TRBV12-4; D gene: NA; clone size: NA; CDR3 DNA: TGTGCCAGCCACTACCTTACTGGGACTCTCACAACTTTCTTT; CDR3 protein: CASHYLTGTLTTFF
J gene: TRBJ2-5; V gene: TRBV6-6; D gene: TRBD2; clone size: few; CDR3 DNA: TGTGCCAGCAGCCAGACTAGCAGAGAGACCCAGTACTTC; CDR3 protein: CASSQTSRETQYF
J gene: TRBJ1-2; V gene: TRBV6-5; D gene: TRBD1; clone size: NA; CDR3 DNA: TGTGCCAGCACTTCTTGGGACAGCCGGTACTATGGCTACACCTTC; CDR3 protein: CASTSWDSRYYGYTF
J gene: TRBJ2-1; V gene: TRBV7-9; D gene: TRBD2; clone size: NA; CDR3 DNA: TGTGCCAGCAGTTGGAGCGGGGGGGCAGATGAGCAGTTCTTC; CDR3 protein: CASSWSGGADEQFF